The 6 T cell receptor beta chains given below trace back to one sample, sequenced in a study of graft-versus-host responses after intestinal transplantation. The antigens these receptors bind are not known. Profiled with immunoSEQ multiplex PCR; TCRdb holds only in-frame clones, not every one. The sample yields around 90,000 clones, about 94% seen once. The sample consisted of unstimulated CD4+ T cells sorted from spleen or lymph node cells, taken before transplant. The source of these receptors is a human donor who was the organ donor for an intestinal transplant.

Comments on this clone: Distinct nucleotide sequences in the sample also encode this CDR3. The V and J genes are TRBV19 and TRBJ2-2; 7 bases line up with TRBD2. Germline CDR1 is LNHDA and CDR2 is SQIVND (reference sequence). The CDR3 consists of 14 residues. V shed 3 bases, J shed 4 bases, and the junction held 2 bases outside the gene matches. The CDR3: CASSIGGGTGELFF. DNA of the CDR3: TGTGCCAGTAGTATTGGCGGGGGCACCGGGGAGCTGTTTTTT.

The chain joins TRBV5-1 to TRBJ1-4; weak D call: TRBD1 (6 bases). Germline V gives CDR1 SGHRS, CDR2 YFSETQ. Deletions cut 3 bases from V and 4 bases from J, with 13 bases between. The CDR3 is 15 residues long. Here the CDR3 reads CASSSRDKVNEKLFF. For the CDR3, the DNA is TGCGCCAGCAGCTCCCGGGACAAGGTTAATGAAAAACTGTTTTTT.

The chain recombines TRBV9 with TRBJ2-5; 11 bases line up with TRBD1. The end of the DNA fits TRBJ2-7 better, so the J call may be wrong. Germline CDR1 and CDR2: SGDLS and YYNGEE. The CDR3 contains 14 residues. This chain's CDR3 is CASSAGTGGYEQYF. In DNA form, the CDR3 reads TGTGCCAGCAGCGCCGGGACAGGGGGCTACGAGCAGTACTTC.

The gene calls are TRBV11-3 and TRBJ2-1, with 7 bases fitting TRBD1. This CDR3 region has 15 residues. Germline loops: CDR1 SGHNT, CDR2 YENEEA. J was trimmed by 3 bases and V by 5 bases; bases with no gene match: 7. Here the CDR3 DNA reads TGTGCCAGCAGCAACCGGGACAGAGACTACAATGAGCAGTTCTTC. This codes for CASSNRDRDYNEQFF.

Here the CDR3 reads CASSLGTSTYEQYF. DNA for the CDR3: TGCGCCAGCAGCTTGGGGACTTCTACCTACGAGCAGTACTTC. The chain is built from TRBV5-1 and TRBJ2-7; a weak D match, TRBD2 (5 bases). The CDR3 runs 14 residues. Between the trimmed V and J ends, which lost 0 bases and 2 bases, there was a span of 9 bases. Germline V lookup: CDR1 SGHRS, CDR2 YFSETQ.

This chain links TRBV6-6 with TRBJ2-6; D is unclear. The CDR3 extends over 13 amino acids. V was trimmed by 8 bases and J by 0 bases, leaving 5 bases between them. Germline CDR1 reads MNHNY; CDR2 reads SVGAGI (reference sequence). CDR3: CASGISGANVLTF. CDR3 sequence (DNA): TGTGCCAGCGGAATCTCTGGGGCCAACGTCCTGACTTTC.